This T cell receptor beta chain was captured in a study of T-cell reconstitution after alpha-beta-depleted transplantation in children. Regarding this clonotype: Its antigen is as yet unknown.

General study results and limits: One year after transplant, T-cell counts and diversity came mostly from newly produced T cells.

Germline values: CDR1 LNHDA, CDR2 SQIVND (reference sequence). The CDR3 has 17 residues. Trimming left V 4 bases short and J 0 bases short, with 18 bases between. Using unique molecular identifiers, the investigators prepared the TCRbeta library. TCRdb recomputed calls from the PCR reads with MiXCR, one row per CDR3 protein. The sample has approximately 300,000 distinct CDR3 sequences; just over 7.5% are singletons. The chain joins TRBV19 to TRBJ1-2, with D unresolved. This material consisted of peripheral blood, taken 360 days after TCRalphabeta/CD19-depleted stem cell transplant. The TCR was taken from a female patient aged 2-9 years who had a stem cell transplant for Fanconi anemia, so the T cells may come from the graft donor. CDR3: CASSSYRAWNPNYGYTF. The CDR3 DNA is TGTGCCAGTAGTAGTTACCGGGCCTGGAATCCTAACTATGGCTACACCTTC. Combining the CDR3 with reference TRBV19 and TRBJ1-2 gives the whole variable domain DGGITQSPKYLFRKEGQNVTLSCEQNLNHDAMYWYRQDPGQGLRLIYYSQIVNDFQKGDIAEGYSVSREKKESFPLTVTSAQKNPTAFYLCASSSYRAWNPNYGYTFGSGTRLTVV.